One sample yielded the 32 T cell receptor beta chains listed below, sequenced in a study of shared clonotypes between healthy human individuals. Assay used: immunoSEQ multiplex PCR; TCRdb lists only in-frame clones, some missing. The table records over 2 million clones, 90% to 95% of them present only once. Specimen: naive CD4+ T cells sorted from blood. Subset reported: CD45RA+ positively selected. These receptors were taken from a man younger than 35 in good health.

The chain has TRBV9 and TRBJ2-3; TRBD2 matches at 8 bases. This CDR3 has 16 residues. Germline-derived CDR1 and CDR2 are SGDLS and YYNGEE. V lost 3 bases to trimming and J lost 5 bases; unmatched junction nucleotides: 11. The CDR3 bases are TGTGCCAGCAGCGGCATGGGCAGCGGGGGAAAAGATACGCAGTATTTT. The encoded protein is CASSGMGSGGKDTQYF.

Concerning this clone itself: The same CDR3 is also encoded by other DNA sequences in this sample. The genes are TRBV9 and TRBJ2-7, with unresolved D. The germline V and J ends were trimmed by 0 bases and 0 bases, with 7 bases remaining between them. Germline V gene sequence: CDR1 SGDLS, CDR2 YYNGEE. The CDR3 contains 14 residues. The CDR3 nucleotides read TGTGCCAGCAGCGTAGGCCCGAGCTCCTACGAGCAGTACTTC. Protein product: CASSVGPSSYEQYF.

The rearrangement joins TRBV6-4 to TRBJ2-1; 8 bases match TRBD2. The V gene's germline CDR1 is MRHNA and CDR2 SNTAGT. Trimming at V came to 7 bases and at J to 9 bases, leaving 11 bases not matched to a gene. The CDR3 totals 14 residues. As DNA, the CDR3 is TGTGCCAGCATGGGGTTAGCGGGACGTGGTGAGCAGTTCTTC. It yields the protein CASMGLAGRGEQFF.

The CDR3 here is CAWVQGYNSPLHF. CDR3 DNA sequence: TGTGCCTGGGTACAGGGGTATAATTCACCCCTCCACTTT. This chain links TRBV30 with TRBJ1-6; 7 positions agree with TRBD1. V lost 5 bases to trimming and J lost 4 bases; unmatched junction nucleotides: 2. The CDR3 consists of 13 residues. Germline CDR1 and CDR2: GTSNPN and SVGIG (reference sequence).

The J gene is TRBJ2-3, the V gene TRBV4-1; 8 nucleotides line up with TRBD1. The CDR3 is 15 amino acids. Germline CDR1 is MGHRA and CDR2 is YSYEKL. Trimming at V came to 7 bases and at J to 3 bases, leaving 9 bases not matched to a gene. The CDR3 coding sequence is TGCGCCAGCACCCTGTCGAGGACAGGGACAGATACGCAGTATTTT. This encodes CASTLSRTGTDTQYF.

This clone showed up just once. Here the CDR3 reads CASSAIPGPSYEQYF. CDR3 bases: TGTGCCAGCAGCGCAATTCCGGGACCATCCTACGAGCAGTACTTC. This chain connects TRBV5-6 to TRBJ2-7; D tentatively reads TRBD1 or TRBD2 (5 bases each). Looked up from germline, CDR1 is SGHDT and CDR2 is YYEEEE. Trimming removed 4 bases at V and 1 base at J, with 15 bases between. This CDR3 has 15 amino acids.

The chain has TRBV10-1 and TRBJ2-3, with 8 bases fitting TRBD2. Germline V gene lookup returns CDR1 WNHNN and CDR2 SYGVQD (reference sequence). The CDR3 covers 15 residues. The J segment lost 0 bases and the V segment lost 3 bases, leaving 2 bases of the junction unmatched. The DNA of the CDR3 is TGCGCCAGCAGTGACGGGGGGGCTAGCACAGATACGCAGTATTTT. This encodes CASSDGGASTDTQYF.

The chain employs TRBV7-9 and TRBJ1-1; TRBD1 matches at 12 bases. The CDR3 length is 16 residues. J was trimmed by 4 bases and V by 6 bases; bases with no gene match: 9. Looked up from germline, CDR1 is SEHNR and CDR2 is FQNEAQ (reference sequence). The CDR3 is CASRSGQGASSTEAFF. The CDR3 nucleotides are TGTGCCAGCAGGTCGGGACAGGGGGCATCTTCCACTGAAGCTTTCTTT. Full variable domain (missing parts from reference TRBV7-9 and TRBJ1-1): DTGVSQNPRHKITKRGQNVTFRCDPISEHNRLYWYRQTLGQGPEFLTYFQNEAQLEKSRLLSDRFSAERPKGSFSTLEIQRTEQGDSAMYLCASRSGQGASSTEAFFGQGTRLTVV.

The rearrangement joins TRBV5-1 to TRBJ1-1, with TRBD1 matching over 9 bases. The V segment lost 4 bases and the J segment 5 bases; nucleotides outside the gene matches: 3. The CDR3 is made up of 13 amino acids. Germline lookup yields CDR1 SGHRS and CDR2 YFSETQ. CDR3 loop: CASSRGQGTEAFF. The CDR3, as DNA: TGCGCCAGCAGCCGGGGACAGGGAACTGAAGCTTTCTTT.

As for this clone: Other DNA sequences in the sample encode the same CDR3. This rearrangement joins TRBV19 to TRBJ1-1; the D gene is possibly TRBD1 (5 bases). The V gene's germline CDR1 is LNHDA and CDR2 SQIVND (reference sequence). This CDR3 is built from 14 residues. V gave up 3 bases and J gave up 2 bases, with 10 bases separating them. CDR3 in amino acids: CASSMGQLNTEAFF. CDR3 nucleotide sequence: TGTGCCAGTAGTATGGGGCAGCTTAACACTGAAGCTTTCTTT. The whole variable domain, remainder taken from reference TRBV19 and TRBJ1-1, is DGGITQSPKYLFRKEGQNVTLSCEQNLNHDAMYWYRQDPGQGLRLIYYSQIVNDFQKGDIAEGYSVSREKKESFPLTVTSAQKNPTAFYLCASSMGQLNTEAFFGQGTRLTVV.

The V call is TRBV11-2, the J call TRBJ2-3; 7 positions agree with TRBD1. Germline assignment: CDR1 SGHAT and CDR2 FQNNGV. J was trimmed by 2 bases and V by 5 bases; bases with no gene match: 10. This CDR3 contains 16 residues. The CDR3, as DNA: TGTGCCAGCAGCAAGACAGGGTCATTCTACACAGATACGCAGTATTTT. This encodes CASSKTGSFYTDTQYF.

The J gene is TRBJ2-7, the V gene TRBV4-1; D possibly corresponds to TRBD1 (6 bases). The CDR3 is 19 residues long. The germline V gene encodes CDR1 MGHRA and CDR2 YSYEKL. V shed 0 bases and J shed 3 bases, with 24 bases lying between them. Written as DNA, the CDR3 is TGCGCCAGCAGCCAAGAAACAAGAACAGGGATGGGGCAACTCTACGAGCAGTACTTC. This sequence encodes CASSQETRTGMGQLYEQYF.

This rearrangement joins TRBV5-6 to TRBJ2-4, with 8 bases fitting TRBD1. V lost 5 bases and J lost 3; bases outside the gene matches: 10. Germline values: CDR1 SGHDT, CDR2 YYEEEE. The length of the CDR3 is 16 residues. The CDR3 coding sequence is TGTGCCAGCAGTTCCGCCAGGGGGCTTTTCAAAAACATTCAGTACTTC. Translating gives CASSSARGLFKNIQYF.

This sequence joins TRBV5-1 and TRBJ1-1; D remains ambiguous. The CDR3 runs 16 residues. CDR1 SGHRS and CDR2 YFSETQ come from the germline V gene. V was cut by 0 bases and J by 6 bases, with 18 bases left in between. CDR3 protein: CASSLEVLENNAEAFF. CDR3 DNA sequence: TGCGCCAGCAGCTTGGAGGTCCTGGAGAACAACGCTGAAGCTTTCTTT.

The rearrangement links TRBV10-3 to TRBJ1-5; D is unclear. CDR1 and CDR2 from the germline V gene are ENHRY and SYGVKD. V was cut by 8 bases and J by 0 bases, with 14 bases left in between. This CDR3 is 15 amino acids long. The CDR3 bases are TGTGCCATCGGAATTTCAGCATATAGCAATCAGCCCCAGCATTTT. This gives the protein CAIGISAYSNQPQHF.

Notes on this clone: Other DNA sequences of this sample code for an identical CDR3. V usage is TRBV6-5 and J usage is TRBJ2-1; 9 bases fit TRBD1. There are 14 residues in the CDR3. V shed 0 bases and J 6 bases; nucleotides not matched to a gene: 0. CDR1 and CDR2 from the germline V gene are MNHEY and SVGAGI. This CDR3 is CASSYSTGGNEQFF. The CDR3 DNA reads as TGTGCCAGCAGTTACTCGACAGGGGGCAATGAGCAGTTCTTC.

The chain carries TRBV6-6 and TRBJ1-5; TRBD1 matches at 9 bases. Germline CDR1 is MNHNY and CDR2 is SVGAGI (reference sequence). The V and J ends lost 7 bases and 2 bases, in that order; junction bases with no gene match: 9. This CDR3 is built from 16 residues. The CDR3 reads CASTPGQGGGNQPQHF. The CDR3 DNA follows: TGTGCCAGCACCCCGGGACAGGGTGGCGGCAATCAGCCCCAGCATTTT.

The J gene is TRBJ2-3, the V gene TRBV6-6; D might be TRBD1 (6 bases). Per the germline V gene, CDR1 is MNHNY and CDR2 is SVGAGI (reference sequence). This CDR3 region has 13 residues. V gave up 11 bases and J gave up 2 bases, with 14 bases separating them. The CDR3 DNA reads TGTGCCCTTAGGGGACACAACACAGATACGCAGTATTTT. This codes for CALRGHNTDTQYF.

The chain links TRBV6-5 to TRBJ1-2; no firm D call. Germline CDR1 and CDR2: MNHEY and SVGAGI. The CDR3 covers 12 residues. V dropped 2 bases and J dropped 4 bases, with 5 bases sitting between them. CDR3 protein: CASSYRLYGYTF. The CDR3 coding sequence is TGTGCCAGCAGTTACAGGCTCTATGGCTACACCTTC.

This chain joins TRBV29-1 and TRBJ1-5; D is undetermined. The V and J ends lost 7 bases and 4 bases respectively, with 8 bases between them. This CDR3 comprises 11 residues. CDR1 and CDR2 (germline): SQVTM, ANQGSEA. The DNA of the CDR3 is TGCAGCGGTGGGGTTAATCAGCCCCAGCATTTT. The encoded protein is CSGGVNQPQHF.

In nucleotides, the CDR3 is TGTGCCAGCAGCCACCCCCGGGTTGACTATGGCTACACCTTC. Encoded protein: CASSHPRVDYGYTF. V is TRBV7-2 and J is TRBJ1-2; D remains ambiguous. CDR3 length equals 14 residues. V was trimmed by 5 bases and J by 3 bases, leaving 13 bases between them. CDR1 is SGHTA and CDR2 is FQGNSA in the germline V gene.

This chain connects TRBV27 to TRBJ2-5; unclear D gene. The germline CDR1 and CDR2 sequences are MNHEY and SMNVEV (reference sequence). The CDR3 covers 12 residues. V dropped 7 bases and J dropped 4 bases, with 10 bases sitting between them. The CDR3 DNA follows: TGTGCCAGCAAAGAGGTCGGAGAGACCCAGTACTTC. This encodes CASKEVGETQYF.

The chain is built from TRBV10-3 and TRBJ2-7, with D maybe TRBD2 (7 bases). The CDR3 sequence is 14 residues long. Trimming took off 4 bases at V and 3 bases at J, with 13 bases between the two ends. CDR1 and CDR2 (germline): ENHRY, SYGVKD. The chain's CDR3 is CAISGGGTSYEQYF. The CDR3, as DNA: TGTGCCATCAGTGGGGGGGGCACGAGCTACGAGCAGTACTTC.

This clone was picked up one time. This chain uses TRBV4-1 with TRBJ2-3, with D perhaps matching TRBD2 (6 bases). Germline-derived CDR1 and CDR2 are MGHRA and YSYEKL. Trimming removed 4 bases at V and 9 bases at J, with 17 bases between. This CDR3 comprises 14 residues. CDR3 protein: CASSRGTYRRTQYF. The CDR3 DNA reads as TGCGCCAGCAGCCGCGGGACTTACAGGAGGACGCAGTATTTT.

This chain links TRBV9 with TRBJ2-7; 8 positions match TRBD1. The CDR3 loop spans 18 amino acids. Losses at the gene ends were 4 bases for V and 2 bases for J; bases not matched to a gene: 17. Germline V lookup: CDR1 SGDLS, CDR2 YYNGEE. Written as DNA, the CDR3 is TGTGCCAGCAGCCCAGGACAGGGACGCACGATCGGTACCTACGAGCAGTACTTC. Its protein product is CASSPGQGRTIGTYEQYF.

The CDR3 is CASSFTGQITNYGYTF. The DNA of the CDR3 is TGCGCCAGCAGCTTTACCGGACAGATAACTAACTATGGCTACACCTTC. V usage is TRBV5-1 and J usage is TRBJ1-2; possible D gene TRBD1, 6 bases. V was pared by 2 bases and J by 0 bases, with 14 bases between. The V gene's germline CDR1 is SGHRS and CDR2 YFSETQ. CDR3 size: 16 residues.

Only a few counts were recorded for this clone. CDR3 loop: CASSTVSYNSPLHF. The CDR3 region has the DNA TGTGCCAGCTCGACAGTCTCCTATAATTCACCCCTCCACTTT. The V and J genes are TRBV18 and TRBJ1-6; D is possibly TRBD1 (5 bases). V lost 6 bases, J lost 0 bases, and 6 bases lay in between. CDR3 size: 14 residues. CDR1 KGHSH and CDR2 LQKENI come from the germline V gene.

The V and J genes are TRBV6-6 and TRBJ1-3; D call uncertain. Germline CDR1 MNHNY, CDR2 SVGAGI (reference sequence). Trimming removed 7 bases at V and 0 bases at J, with 13 bases between. The CDR3 covers 15 residues. For the CDR3, the DNA is TGTGCCAGCAAACTTGCGGTGGACTCTGGAAACACCATATATTTT. This translates into CASKLAVDSGNTIYF.

The CDR3 DNA follows: TGTGCCTGGAGAGGCCGGGGGGGCGGGTACGAGCAGTACTTC. Translating it yields CAWRGRGGGYEQYF. This chain connects TRBV30 to TRBJ2-7, with TRBD2 matching over 8 bases. The CDR3 has 14 amino acids. Per germline, CDR1 GTSNPN and CDR2 SVGIG (reference sequence). J gave up 4 bases and V 3 bases, and 8 bases lay outside the gene matches.

The CDR3 nucleotides are TGTGCCAGTTCGCGTATGGGATCCTACAATGAGCAGTTCTTC. This translates into CASSRMGSYNEQFF. The chain has TRBV25-1 and TRBJ2-1; D remains ambiguous. V lost 9 bases and J lost 1, with 13 bases in between. CDR1 MGHDK and CDR2 SYGVNS come from the germline V gene. The CDR3 loop spans 14 amino acids. Looking up the rest from reference TRBV25-1 and TRBJ2-1 gives the full variable domain: EADIYQTPRYLVIGTGKKITLECSQTMGHDKMYWYQQDPGMELHLIHYSYGVNSTEKGDLSSESTVSRIRTEHFPLTLESARPSHTSQYLCASSRMGSYNEQFFGPGTRLTVL.

The rearrangement links TRBV12-5 to TRBJ1-2; D remains unclear. CDR1 LGHNT and CDR2 FRNRAP come from the germline V gene. The germline V and J ends were trimmed by 0 bases and 11 bases, with 22 bases remaining between them. The CDR3 runs to 16 residues. CDR3 amino acids: CASGLVRDTRLERYTF. The CDR3 region has the DNA TGTGCTAGTGGTTTGGTACGGGATACCCGGCTAGAACGTTACACCTTC.

V gene TRBV10-2 combines with J gene TRBJ1-2; TRBD1 aligns across 12 bases. J was trimmed by 2 bases and V by 4 bases; bases with no gene match: 2. The CDR3 loop spans 15 amino acids. From germline, CDR1 is WSHSY and CDR2 SAAADI. The CDR3 DNA reads as TGCGCCAGCAGTGCGGGACAGGGGGCCAACTATGGCTACACCTTC. Its translation: CASSAGQGANYGYTF.